The clone carrying this TCR beta chain was counted only a few times. Germline lookup yields CDR1 SNHLY and CDR2 FYNNEI. CDR3 length: 14 residues. Trimming cost V 7 bases and J 0 bases; bases outside gene matches: 6. TCRdb keeps only in-frame clones here, not all; method: immunoSEQ multiplex PCR. This repertoire shows some 160,000 clones, roughly 77% found once; its top ten account for 6.5% to 8%. This entry belongs to a study of blood T cell repertoires in COVID-19. This clonotype was obtained from a man in his 70s with active or convalescent COVID-19. The V call is TRBV2, the J call TRBJ2-7; 7 bases are a match to TRBD1. Sequenced sample: peripheral blood. DNA for the CDR3: TGTGCCAGCAATTCCGGGACAGACTCCTACGAGCAGTACTTC. As protein: CASNSGTDSYEQYF.